This T cell receptor beta chain was sequenced for a study of blood T cells in healthy people across ages. V was shortened by 5 bases and J by 0 bases, with 13 bases between the two germline ends. The CDR3 covers 15 residues. Sample-barcoded 5' priming and a J-beta primer mix drove a second PCR of about 6 to 11 cycles. TCRdb used MiXCR to reprocess the 5' RACE reads, holding one entry per CDR3 protein. The data contain over a million distinct CDR3 sequences, about 25% of them seen just once; the ten biggest clones take up approximately 0.7%. Total RNA was extracted at no less than 6 micrograms per sample. In its sample, this clonotype was seen a few times. The same data also contributed to another study, on T cells of mothers and their children. That paper notes: The donor cohort consisted of three healthy Caucasian mothers and their six children. Unrelated mother-child pairs always had slightly, but never significantly, lower normalized overlap than related pairs.

What was sequenced was blood. The J gene is TRBJ2-5, the V gene TRBV12-3 or TRBV12-4; no clear D. The sequence came from a girl aged 2 to 9 in good health. Here the CDR3 reads CASSPPITNQETQYF. DNA for the CDR3: TGTGCCAGCAGTCCCCCTATCACTAACCAAGAGACCCAGTACTTC.